A single sample is the source of the 23 T cell receptor beta chains below, sequenced in a study of cytomegalovirus exposure and HLA in healthy donors. PCR was performed using 60 Vbeta and 13 Jbeta primers. The data were produced by immunoSEQ multiplex PCR, yet TCRdb's version contains in-frame clones alone and is incomplete. Of about 160,000 clones detected, 70% to 85% appear once; the ten largest clones hold around 1.9%. The sample taken for sequencing was PBMCs. These receptor sequences come from a man in his forties in good health and CMV-seronegative.

J is TRBJ1-1 and V is TRBV6-5, with TRBD1 matching over 10 bases. This CDR3 is built from 14 residues. Germline lookup yields CDR1 MNHEY and CDR2 SVGAGI. Trimming removed 8 bases from V and 3 bases from J; junction bases left unmatched: 6. This CDR3 is CASGRQGAHTEAFF. The CDR3 DNA sequence: TGTGCCAGCGGCCGACAGGGGGCTCACACTGAAGCTTTCTTT.

This clone was seen once. This sequence joins TRBV7-9 and TRBJ2-3; 8 bases are a match to TRBD2. The CDR3 contains 15 residues. The J segment lost 14 bases and the V segment lost 5 bases, leaving 18 bases of the junction unmatched. The V gene's germline CDR1 is SEHNR and CDR2 FQNEAQ (reference sequence). The CDR3 DNA reads TGTGCCAGCAGCCCCGATCCGGGACTAGTGGGGGGCCGGTATTTT. As protein: CASSPDPGLVGGRYF.

The chain joins TRBV6-1 to TRBJ1-2; 9 bases map to TRBD1. The V segment lost 6 bases and the J segment 6 bases; nucleotides outside the gene matches: 5. Germline-derived CDR1 and CDR2 are MNHNS and SASEGT. The CDR3 is 13 residues long. The CDR3 DNA sequence: TGTGCCAGCAGCCCGGACAGGGGCCATGGCTACACCTTC. Its translation: CASSPDRGHGYTF.

This sequence joins TRBV5-1 and TRBJ2-1, with D tentatively TRBD1 (5 bases). The CDR3 is 17 amino acids. Per the germline V gene, CDR1 is SGHRS and CDR2 is YFSETQ. V lost 4 bases, J lost 0 bases, and 17 bases lay in between. This chain's CDR3 is CASSHRPTDISYNEQFF. In DNA form, the CDR3 reads TGCGCCAGCAGCCACCGCCCGACAGATATCTCCTACAATGAGCAGTTCTTC.

The rearrangement links TRBV6-5 to TRBJ1-3; D ambiguous. V lost 5 bases and J 4 bases, leaving 12 bases between the germline ends. This CDR3 has 14 residues. Germline assignment: CDR1 MNHEY and CDR2 SVGAGI. CDR3 coding DNA: TGTGCCAGCAGTGCGGGGATCAAAGGAAACACCATATATTTT. Its translation: CASSAGIKGNTIYF.

As for this clone: The sample holds other DNA sequences that translate to the same CDR3. V usage is TRBV28 and J usage is TRBJ2-5, with 7 bases lining up with TRBD1. Germline CDR1 and CDR2: MDHEN and SYDVKM. With 2 bases clipped from V and 4 bases from J, the junction kept 1 base outside the gene matches. This CDR3 has 13 amino acids. The CDR3 sequence is CASSLAGGETQYF. The CDR3 DNA is TGTGCCAGCAGTTTAGCAGGGGGAGAGACCCAGTACTTC. Drawing the rest from reference TRBV28 and TRBJ2-5, the complete variable domain is DVKVTQSSRYLVKRTGEKVFLECVQDMDHENMFWYRQDPGLGLRLIYFSYDVKMKEKGDIPEGYSVSREKKERFSLILESASTNQTSMYLCASSLAGGETQYFGPGTRLLVL.

The rearrangement joins TRBV7-2 to TRBJ1-1, with 7 nucleotides matching TRBD1. The V gene's germline CDR1 is SGHTA and CDR2 FQGNSA. The CDR3 totals 15 residues. After removal of 5 bases from V and 0 bases from J, the junction contained 6 bases not matched to a gene. This CDR3 reads CASSLMTGLNTEAFF. CDR3 nucleotide sequence: TGTGCCAGCAGCCTGATGACAGGGCTGAACACTGAAGCTTTCTTT.

The V gene is TRBV7-9, the J gene TRBJ2-3; 7 nucleotides line up with TRBD1. Germline V gives CDR1 SEHNR, CDR2 FQNEAQ (reference sequence). There are 15 residues in the CDR3. Trimming at V came to 4 bases and at J to 3 bases, leaving 7 bases not matched to a gene. The CDR3 DNA reads as TGTGCCAGCAGCTACCGACAGGGACGGACAGATACGCAGTATTTT. Protein: CASSYRQGRTDTQYF.

The chain combines TRBV18 with TRBJ1-4, with a weak D call TRBD1 (5 bases). Germline CDR1 KGHSH, CDR2 LQKENI. The CDR3 is made up of 15 amino acids. The ends were cut back, 0 bases at V and 8 bases at J, with 13 bases in the middle. CDR3 loop: CASSPPTGQKEKLFF. Written as DNA, the CDR3 is TGTGCCAGCTCACCACCGACTGGACAAAAAGAAAAACTGTTTTTT.

As DNA, the CDR3 is TGTGCCAGCGGGGGACAGATAACAACCTTAGATACGCAGTATTTT. It yields the protein CASGGQITTLDTQYF. The chain couples TRBV2 to TRBJ2-3, with 7 bases that match TRBD1. The CDR3 spans 15 residues. Per the germline V gene, CDR1 is SNHLY and CDR2 is FYNNEI. V shed 8 bases, J shed 5 bases, and the junction held 13 bases outside the gene matches.

This chain joins TRBV9 and TRBJ1-5, with 9 bases aligning to TRBD1. Trimming at V came to 4 bases and at J to 0 bases, leaving 2 bases not matched to a gene. This CDR3 has 15 amino acids. CDR1 is SGDLS and CDR2 is YYNGEE in the germline V gene. DNA for the CDR3: TGTGCCAGCAGCCCGGGACAGGGTAGCAATCAGCCCCAGCATTTT. Its protein is CASSPGQGSNQPQHF.

The CDR3 sequence: CASSELGAGKQTQYF. The CDR3 nucleotides read TGTGCCAGCAGTGAACTAGGGGCAGGGAAACAGACCCAGTACTTC. V is TRBV6-1 and J is TRBJ2-5; D might be TRBD1 (5 bases). Trimming left V 2 bases short and J 6 bases short, with 16 bases between. The CDR3 spans 15 residues. Germline V gene data show CDR1 as MNHNS and CDR2 as SASEGT.

This clone showed up just a few times. The genes are TRBV21-1 and TRBJ2-1; TRBD2, the table's D call, lacks a check against the DNA. TRBV21-1 is classified as a pseudogene. The CDR3 totals 15 residues. The CDR3 loop is CASSKSREGLVEQFF. The CDR3 region has the DNA TGTGCCAGCAGCAAAAGCAGAGAGGGCCTGGTTGAGCAGTTCTTC.

The chain recombines TRBV7-2 with TRBJ2-5; the D is unclear. V lost 5 bases and J lost 9, with 13 bases in between. Germline CDR1 SGHTA, CDR2 FQGNSA. This CDR3 contains 12 residues. This chain's CDR3 is CASSHPPQPQYF. In DNA, the CDR3 is TGTGCCAGCAGCCACCCCCCACAACCCCAGTACTTC. Together with reference TRBV7-2 and TRBJ2-5, the CDR3 gives the full variable domain: GAGVSQSPSNKVTEKGKDVELRCDPISGHTALYWYRQSLGQGLEFLIYFQGNSAPDKSGLPSDRFSAERTGGSVSTLTIQRTQQEDSAVYLCASSHPPQPQYFGPGTRLLVL.

The CDR3: CASSRGGNNEQFF. The CDR3 DNA sequence: TGTGCCAGCTCACGAGGAGGGAACAATGAGCAGTTCTTC. The J gene is TRBJ2-1, the V gene TRBV18, with D possibly TRBD2 on 6 matching bases. Deletions cut 4 bases from V and 5 bases from J, with 9 bases between. Germline V gene sequence: CDR1 KGHSH, CDR2 LQKENI. The CDR3 has 13 amino acids.

This CDR3 is CASSQRPLAEIPFF. DNA of the CDR3: TGTGCCAGCAGCCAACGCCCTCTAGCGGAGATACCGTTCTTC. The chain employs TRBV16 and TRBJ2-1, with 7 bases matching TRBD2. The CDR3 has 14 residues. Unmatched junction bases numbered 13, after V lost 2 bases and J lost 15 bases. Germline V gene sequence: CDR1 KGHSY, CDR2 FQNENV.

The chain carries TRBV7-2 and TRBJ2-1; the match to TRBD2 covers 11 bases. Germline trimming cut 2 bases from V and 9 bases from J; bases unmatched to any gene: 12. CDR3 length: 17 amino acids. Looked up from germline, CDR1 is SGHTA and CDR2 is FQGNSA. CDR3 DNA: TGTGCCAGCAGCTTAATTAGCGGGAGGGGAAAACGGAGTGAGCAGTTCTTC. Translation gives CASSLISGRGKRSEQFF.

The chain is built from TRBV7-6 and TRBJ2-5; D is unclear. This CDR3 is built from 12 residues. The germline V gene encodes CDR1 SGHVS and CDR2 FNYEAQ. Trimming left V 6 bases short and J 9 bases short, with 14 bases between. CDR3 amino acids: CASSPSLSSQYF. CDR3 nucleotides: TGTGCCAGCAGTCCTAGTCTAAGTTCCCAGTACTTC.

The V gene is TRBV18, the J gene TRBJ2-7; D may be TRBD2 (6 bases). The V end lost 3 bases, the J end lost 2 bases, and 11 bases lay between the germline ends. The CDR3 totals 14 residues. Germline lookup yields CDR1 KGHSH and CDR2 LQKENI. CDR3 sequence reads: CASSPGLAPYEQYF. The CDR3 coding sequence is TGTGCCAGCTCACCTGGGCTAGCGCCCTACGAGCAGTACTTC.

Regarding this clone: Additional DNA sequences in this sample encode the identical CDR3. The chain has TRBV28 and TRBJ2-7, with a weak D call TRBD1 (5 bases). Germline CDR1 MDHEN, CDR2 SYDVKM. Trimming took off 3 bases at V and 2 bases at J, with 11 bases between the two ends. The CDR3 spans 14 residues. CDR3 bases: TGTGCCAGCAGTTTCCTCGGACAAACCTACGAGCAGTACTTC. Amino acids: CASSFLGQTYEQYF. The variable domain in full, with the rest retrieved from reference TRBV28 and TRBJ2-7, is DVKVTQSSRYLVKRTGEKVFLECVQDMDHENMFWYRQDPGLGLRLIYFSYDVKMKEKGDIPEGYSVSREKKERFSLILESASTNQTSMYLCASSFLGQTYEQYFGPGTRLTVT.

V is TRBV5-1 and J is TRBJ2-1, with 9 bases fitting TRBD2. Germline CDR1 reads SGHRS; CDR2 reads YFSETQ. This CDR3 spans 15 amino acids. V lost 7 bases to trimming and J lost 4 bases; unmatched junction nucleotides: 9. CDR3 sequence: CASADSGRSYNEQFF. The CDR3 coding sequence is TGCGCCAGCGCTGACAGCGGGAGGTCTTACAATGAGCAGTTCTTC.

The genes are TRBV7-8 and TRBJ1-1; TRBD1 agrees at 8 bases. CDR1 and CDR2 (germline): SGHVS, FQNEAQ. This CDR3 is built from 14 residues. The J segment lost 2 bases and the V segment lost 5 bases, leaving 4 bases of the junction unmatched. The CDR3 sequence is CASSVQGVNTEAFF. Here the CDR3 DNA reads TGTGCCAGCAGCGTACAGGGGGTTAACACTGAAGCTTTCTTT.

The J gene is TRBJ2-4, the V gene TRBV28, with 14 bases fitting TRBD2. Germline trimming cut 3 bases from V and 8 bases from J; bases unmatched to any gene: 9. Looked up from germline, CDR1 is MDHEN and CDR2 is SYDVKM. This CDR3 has 17 residues. The CDR3, as DNA: TGTGCCAGCAGTTTCCCGACTAGCGGGAGGGCCCCGGACATTCAGTACTTC. Translation gives CASSFPTSGRAPDIQYF.